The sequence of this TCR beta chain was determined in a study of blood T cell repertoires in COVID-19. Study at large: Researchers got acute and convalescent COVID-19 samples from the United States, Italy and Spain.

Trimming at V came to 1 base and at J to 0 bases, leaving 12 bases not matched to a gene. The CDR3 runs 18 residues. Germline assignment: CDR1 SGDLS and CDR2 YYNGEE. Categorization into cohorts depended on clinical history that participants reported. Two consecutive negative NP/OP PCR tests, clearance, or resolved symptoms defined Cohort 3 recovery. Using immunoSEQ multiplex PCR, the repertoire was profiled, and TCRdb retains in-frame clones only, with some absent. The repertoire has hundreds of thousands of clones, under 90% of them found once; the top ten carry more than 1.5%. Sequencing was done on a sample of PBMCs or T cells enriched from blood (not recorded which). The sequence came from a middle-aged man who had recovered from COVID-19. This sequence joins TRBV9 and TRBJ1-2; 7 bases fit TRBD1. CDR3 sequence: CASSVRITGAEANYGYTF. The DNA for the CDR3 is TGTGCCAGCAGCGTACGGATCACAGGGGCGGAAGCTAACTATGGCTACACCTTC.